This T cell receptor beta chain is from a study of chemoradiotherapy in HPV16-positive cancers. General observations from the study: Candidate HPV-specific clones and E7-related TCR motifs grew in tumor during treatment.

The data were produced by immunoSEQ multiplex PCR, yet TCRdb's version contains in-frame clones alone and is incomplete. This table has roughly 19,000 clones, approximately 84% appearing once. In regard to this clone: What it recognizes is unknown.

The length of the CDR3 is 12 residues. V was trimmed by 8 bases and J by 4 bases, leaving 12 bases between them. Germline V gene data show CDR1 as GTSNPN and CDR2 as SVGIG (reference sequence). Specimen: blood, collected from a patient who underwent chemoradiotherapy. The TCR comes from a human donor with HPV-associated anogenital cancer. This chain uses TRBV30 with TRBJ1-3, with D tentatively TRBD1 (5 bases). CDR3 residues: CARAGGGNTIYF. CDR3 sequence (DNA): TGTGCCCGCGCGGGGGGGGGAAACACCATATATTTT.